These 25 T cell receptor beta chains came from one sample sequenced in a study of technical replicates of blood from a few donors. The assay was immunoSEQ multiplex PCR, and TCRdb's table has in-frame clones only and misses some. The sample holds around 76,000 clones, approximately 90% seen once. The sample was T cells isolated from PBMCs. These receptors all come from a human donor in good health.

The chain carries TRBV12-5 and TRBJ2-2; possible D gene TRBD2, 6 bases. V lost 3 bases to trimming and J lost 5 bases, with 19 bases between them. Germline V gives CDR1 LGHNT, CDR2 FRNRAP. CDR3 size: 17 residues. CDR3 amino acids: CASGLSSSVALTGELFF. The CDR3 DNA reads TGTGCTAGTGGTTTAAGTTCTAGCGTGGCGTTGACCGGGGAGCTGTTTTTT.

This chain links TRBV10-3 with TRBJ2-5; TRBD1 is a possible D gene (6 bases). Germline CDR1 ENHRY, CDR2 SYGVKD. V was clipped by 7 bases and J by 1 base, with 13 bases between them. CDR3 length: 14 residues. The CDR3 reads CAINRDNVQETQYF. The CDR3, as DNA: TGTGCCATCAACCGGGACAACGTCCAAGAGACCCAGTACTTC.

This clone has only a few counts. Written as DNA, the CDR3 is TGTGCCTGGAGTCCCTGGGGGGGGGCAGGCTTCTTTTATGGCTACACCTTC. It is translated as CAWSPWGGAGFFYGYTF. This sequence joins TRBV30 and TRBJ1-2; possibly TRBD1 for D (6 bases). V lost 2 bases to trimming and J lost 5 bases, with 24 bases between them. The CDR3 has 17 residues. Germline V CDR1 and CDR2: GTSNPN, SVGIG (reference sequence).

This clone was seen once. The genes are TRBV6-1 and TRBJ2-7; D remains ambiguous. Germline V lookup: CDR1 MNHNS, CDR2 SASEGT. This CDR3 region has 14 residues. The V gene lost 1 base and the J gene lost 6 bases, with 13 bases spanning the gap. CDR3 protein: CASSEVDIFSEQYF. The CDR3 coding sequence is TGTGCCAGCAGTGAAGTTGACATTTTCAGCGAGCAGTACTTC.

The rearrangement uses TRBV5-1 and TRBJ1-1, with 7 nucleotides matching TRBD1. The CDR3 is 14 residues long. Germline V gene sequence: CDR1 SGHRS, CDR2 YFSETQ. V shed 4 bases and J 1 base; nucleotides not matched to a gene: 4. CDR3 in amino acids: CASSGGQENTEAFF. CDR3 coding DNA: TGCGCCAGCAGCGGCGGACAGGAGAACACTGAAGCTTTCTTT.

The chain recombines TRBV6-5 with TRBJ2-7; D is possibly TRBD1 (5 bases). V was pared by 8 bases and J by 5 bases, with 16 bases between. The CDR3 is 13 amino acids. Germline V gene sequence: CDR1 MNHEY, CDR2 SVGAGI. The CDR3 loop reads CASGGREIHEQYF. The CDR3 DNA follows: TGTGCCAGCGGCGGCAGGGAAATCCACGAGCAGTACTTC.

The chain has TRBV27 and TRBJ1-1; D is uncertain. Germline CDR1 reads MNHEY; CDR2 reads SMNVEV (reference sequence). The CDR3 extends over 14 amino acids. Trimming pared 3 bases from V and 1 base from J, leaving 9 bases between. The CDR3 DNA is TGTGCCAGCAGTTTTGCCCACAGGAACACTGAAGCTTTCTTT. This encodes CASSFAHRNTEAFF.

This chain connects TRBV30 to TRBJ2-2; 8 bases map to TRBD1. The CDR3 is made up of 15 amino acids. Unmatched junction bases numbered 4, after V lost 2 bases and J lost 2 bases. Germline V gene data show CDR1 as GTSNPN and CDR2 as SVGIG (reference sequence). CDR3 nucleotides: TGTGCCTGGAGTAGGGACAGGCGAAACACCGGGGAGCTGTTTTTT. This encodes CAWSRDRRNTGELFF. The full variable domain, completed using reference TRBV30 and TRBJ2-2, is SQTIHQWPATLVQPVGSPLSLECTVEGTSNPNLYWYRQAAGRGLQLLFYSVGIGQISSEVPQNLSASRPQDRQFILSSKKLLLSDSGFYLCAWSRDRRNTGELFFGEGSRLTVL.

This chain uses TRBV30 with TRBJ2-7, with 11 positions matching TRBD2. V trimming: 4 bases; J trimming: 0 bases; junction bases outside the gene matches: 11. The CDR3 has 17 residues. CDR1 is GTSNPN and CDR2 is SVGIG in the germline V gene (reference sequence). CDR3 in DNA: TGTGCCTGGATGAGAGAACTAGCGGGGGCCTACTCCTACGAGCAGTACTTC. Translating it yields CAWMRELAGAYSYEQYF.

Written as DNA, the CDR3 is TGCGCCAGCAGCTTGGCAGCGCCCGGGGACATTCAGTACTTC. As protein: CASSLAAPGDIQYF. This chain uses TRBV5-1 with TRBJ2-4; maybe TRBD2 (5 bases). CDR1 is SGHRS, CDR2 YFSETQ, per germline. The CDR3 covers 14 residues. V lost 0 bases and J lost 8, with 12 bases in between. Together with reference TRBV5-1 and TRBJ2-4, the CDR3 gives the full variable domain: KAGVTQTPRYLIKTRGQQVTLSCSPISGHRSVSWYQQTPGQGLQFLFEYFSETQRNKGNFPGRFSGRQFSNSRSEMNVSTLELGDSALYLCASSLAAPGDIQYFGAGTRLSVL.

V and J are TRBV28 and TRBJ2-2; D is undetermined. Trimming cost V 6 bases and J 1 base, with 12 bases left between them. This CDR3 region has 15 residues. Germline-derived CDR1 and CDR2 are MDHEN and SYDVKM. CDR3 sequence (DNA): TGTGCCAGCAGCGGGTTTGTGGGGAACACCGGGGAGCTGTTTTTT. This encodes CASSGFVGNTGELFF.

This chain's CDR3 is CASSPLGDNEQFF. DNA of the CDR3: TGTGCCAGCAGTCCCCTCGGGGACAATGAGCAGTTCTTC. The rearrangement joins TRBV28 to TRBJ2-1; D is possibly TRBD2 (5 bases). The CDR3 length is 13 residues. With 5 bases removed from V and 5 bases from J, the gap between germline ends came to 10 bases. From germline, CDR1 is MDHEN and CDR2 SYDVKM.

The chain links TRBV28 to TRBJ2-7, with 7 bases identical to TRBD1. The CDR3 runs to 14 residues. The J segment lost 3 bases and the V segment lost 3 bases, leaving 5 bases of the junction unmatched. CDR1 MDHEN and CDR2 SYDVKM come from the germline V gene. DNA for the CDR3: TGTGCCAGCAGTTTTTCGGCAGGGGGCTACGAGCAGTACTTC. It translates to CASSFSAGGYEQYF.

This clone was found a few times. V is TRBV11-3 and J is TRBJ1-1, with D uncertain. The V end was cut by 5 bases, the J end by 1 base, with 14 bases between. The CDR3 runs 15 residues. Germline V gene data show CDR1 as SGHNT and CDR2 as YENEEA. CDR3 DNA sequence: TGTGCCAGCAGCCTTGCCCCGACGGGGAACACTGAAGCTTTCTTT. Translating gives CASSLAPTGNTEAFF.

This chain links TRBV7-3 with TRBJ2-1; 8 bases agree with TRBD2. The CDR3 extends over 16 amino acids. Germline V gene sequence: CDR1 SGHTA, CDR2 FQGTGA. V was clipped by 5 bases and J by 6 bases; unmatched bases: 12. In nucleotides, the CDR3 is TGTGCCAGCAGCCCAAGAAGGACTAGCCCGGCCAATGAGCAGTTCTTC. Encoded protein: CASSPRRTSPANEQFF.

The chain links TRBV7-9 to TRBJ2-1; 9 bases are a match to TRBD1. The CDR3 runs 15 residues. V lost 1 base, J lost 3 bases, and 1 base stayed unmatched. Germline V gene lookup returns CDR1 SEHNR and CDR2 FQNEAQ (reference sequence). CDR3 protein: CASSLGQGVYNEQFF. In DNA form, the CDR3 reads TGTGCCAGCAGCTTAGGACAGGGGGTCTACAATGAGCAGTTCTTC.

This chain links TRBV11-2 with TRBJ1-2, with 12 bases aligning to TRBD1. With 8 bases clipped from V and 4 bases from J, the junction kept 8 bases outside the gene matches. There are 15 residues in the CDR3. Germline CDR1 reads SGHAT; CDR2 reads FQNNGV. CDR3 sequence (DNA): TGTGCCAGCTGGCAACCGGGACAGGGGGCCTATGGCTACACCTTC. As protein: CASWQPGQGAYGYTF. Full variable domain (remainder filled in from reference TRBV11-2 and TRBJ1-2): EAGVAQSPRYKIIEKRQSVAFWCNPISGHATLYWYQQILGQGPKLLIQFQNNGVVDDSQLPKDRFSAERLKGVDSTLKIQPAKLEDSAVYLCASWQPGQGAYGYTFGSGTRLTVV.

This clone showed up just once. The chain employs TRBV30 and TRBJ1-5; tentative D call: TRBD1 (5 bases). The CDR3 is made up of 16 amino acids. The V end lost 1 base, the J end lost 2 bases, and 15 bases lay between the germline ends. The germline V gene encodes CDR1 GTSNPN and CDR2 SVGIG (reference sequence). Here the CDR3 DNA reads TGTGCCTGGAGTGCCCCCGGGAGGGGAGGCAATCAGCCCCAGCATTTT. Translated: CAWSAPGRGGNQPQHF.

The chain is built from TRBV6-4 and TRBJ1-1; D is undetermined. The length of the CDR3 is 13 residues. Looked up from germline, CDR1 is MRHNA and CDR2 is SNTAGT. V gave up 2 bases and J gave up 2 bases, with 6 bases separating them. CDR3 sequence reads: CASSDRSNTEAFF. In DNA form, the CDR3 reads TGTGCCAGCAGTGACAGGAGCAACACTGAAGCTTTCTTT.

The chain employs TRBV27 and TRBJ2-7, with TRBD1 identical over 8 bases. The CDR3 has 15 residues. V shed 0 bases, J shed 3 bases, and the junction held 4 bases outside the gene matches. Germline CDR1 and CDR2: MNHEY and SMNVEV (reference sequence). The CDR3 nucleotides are TGTGCCAGCAGTTTATCGCAGGGGGCCTTCTACGAGCAGTACTTC. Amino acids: CASSLSQGAFYEQYF.

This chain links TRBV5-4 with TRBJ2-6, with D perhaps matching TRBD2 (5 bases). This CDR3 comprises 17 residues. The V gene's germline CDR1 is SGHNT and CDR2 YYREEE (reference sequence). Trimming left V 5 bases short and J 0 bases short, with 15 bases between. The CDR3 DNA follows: TGTGCCAGCAGACGAGGTATAGACTACTCTGGGGCCAACGTCCTGACTTTC. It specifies CASRRGIDYSGANVLTF.

The CDR3 coding sequence is TGTGCCAGCAGCGCGGGACTGACGAGCACCGGGGAGCTGTTTTTT. Translated, it gives CASSAGLTSTGELFF. V is TRBV9 and J is TRBJ2-2; TRBD2 is a possible D gene (6 bases). There are 15 residues in the CDR3. Per germline, CDR1 SGDLS and CDR2 YYNGEE. Trimming took 3 bases from V and 4 from J, leaving 13 bases between them.

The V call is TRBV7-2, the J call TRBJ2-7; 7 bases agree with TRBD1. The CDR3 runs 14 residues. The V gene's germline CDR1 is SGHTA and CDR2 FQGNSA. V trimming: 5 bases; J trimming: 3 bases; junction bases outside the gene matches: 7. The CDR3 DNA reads TGTGCCAGCAGCAGACAGGGCGGAGGCTACGAGCAGTACTTC. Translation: CASSRQGGGYEQYF.

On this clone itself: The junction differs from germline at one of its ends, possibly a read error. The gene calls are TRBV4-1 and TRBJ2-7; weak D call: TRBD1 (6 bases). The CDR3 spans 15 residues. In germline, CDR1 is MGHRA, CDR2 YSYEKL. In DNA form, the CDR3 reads TGCGCCAGCAGCCAAGGTACAGGGTGGATACCCCAATATGTCTTC. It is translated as CASSQGTGWIPQYVF.

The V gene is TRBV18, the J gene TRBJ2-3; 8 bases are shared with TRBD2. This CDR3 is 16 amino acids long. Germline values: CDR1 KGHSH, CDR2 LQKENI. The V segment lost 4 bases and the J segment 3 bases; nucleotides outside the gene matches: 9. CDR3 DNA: TGTGCCAGCTCACAGAGCGGGAGCGTGGGTACAGATACGCAGTATTTT. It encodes CASSQSGSVGTDTQYF. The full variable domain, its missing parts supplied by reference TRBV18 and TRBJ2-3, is NAGVMQNPRHLVRRRGQEARLRCSPMKGHSHVYWYRQLPEEGLKFMVYLQKENIIDESGMPKERFSAEFPKEGPSILRIQQVVRGDSAAYFCASSQSGSVGTDTQYFGPGTRLTVL.